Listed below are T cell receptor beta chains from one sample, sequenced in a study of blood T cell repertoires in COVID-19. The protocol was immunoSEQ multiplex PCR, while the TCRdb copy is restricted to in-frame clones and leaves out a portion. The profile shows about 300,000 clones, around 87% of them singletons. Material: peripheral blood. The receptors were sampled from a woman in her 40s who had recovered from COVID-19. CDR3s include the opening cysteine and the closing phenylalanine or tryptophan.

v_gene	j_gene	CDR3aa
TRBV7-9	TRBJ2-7	CASSGQGTDEQYF
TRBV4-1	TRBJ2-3	CASSQDKTKGGTDTQYF
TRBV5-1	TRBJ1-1	CASSTGDTENTEAFF
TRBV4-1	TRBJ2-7	CASSQRPAGGIHEQYF
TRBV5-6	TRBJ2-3	CASSFGWGADTQYF
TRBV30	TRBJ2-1	CASTRQGHYNEQFF
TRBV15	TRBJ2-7	CATSLLPRGYEQYF
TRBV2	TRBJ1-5	CASPGQGDQPQHF
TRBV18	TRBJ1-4	CASSPGTTGEKLFF
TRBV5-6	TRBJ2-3	CASSLGTGRATDTQYF
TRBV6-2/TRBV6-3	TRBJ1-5	CASSPTGLGSQPQHF
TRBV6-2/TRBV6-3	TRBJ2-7	CASSYSEDREQYF
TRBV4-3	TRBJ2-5	CASSQRGGETQYF
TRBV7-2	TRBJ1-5	CASSGQGSQPQHF
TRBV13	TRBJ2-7	CASSLGRRGHEQYF
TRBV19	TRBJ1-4	CASSFGTSGEKLFF
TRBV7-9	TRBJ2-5	CASSPQARLAGGETQYF
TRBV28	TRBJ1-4	CATTSQGREKLFF
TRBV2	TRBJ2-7	CASSEEDRGSYEQYF
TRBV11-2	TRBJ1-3	CASSPRWQQKAGNTIYF
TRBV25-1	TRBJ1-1	CASSVGRFTEAFF
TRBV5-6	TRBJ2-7	CASSLYGAHEQYF
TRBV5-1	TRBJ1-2	CASSLIPGEGYTF
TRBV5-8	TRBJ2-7	CASSRAGVSYEQYF
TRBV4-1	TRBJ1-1	CASGNRGNTEAFF
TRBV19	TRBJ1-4	CASSVRQVNEKLFF
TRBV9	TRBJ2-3	CASSVKPGLAGGLTRTDTQYF
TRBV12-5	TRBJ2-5	CASGSLTGSQETQYF
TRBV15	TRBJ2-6	CATSLSGANVLTF
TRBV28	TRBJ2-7	CASSLMRAVAYEQYF
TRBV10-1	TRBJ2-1	CASSDVASGAGYNEQFF
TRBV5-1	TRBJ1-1	CASRPGQGDMNTEAFF
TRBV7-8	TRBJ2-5	CASSLAPSGGETQYF
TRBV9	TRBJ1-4	CASSVGRGAHEKLFF
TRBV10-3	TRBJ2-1	CAISERGKDNEQFF
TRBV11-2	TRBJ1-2	CASSQASVTF
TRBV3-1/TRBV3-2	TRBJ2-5	CASSPGTGRRETQYF
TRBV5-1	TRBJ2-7	CASSLVLGWRGNEYEQYF
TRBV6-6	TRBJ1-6	CASSYSGQGPLSHF
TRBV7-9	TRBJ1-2	CASSSTGGENGYTF
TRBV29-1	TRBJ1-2	CSVDREQGTYGYTF
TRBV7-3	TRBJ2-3	CASSLNSYTDTQYF
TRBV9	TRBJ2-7	CASSPLAGGPYEQYF
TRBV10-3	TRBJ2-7	CAIRSGQGATYEQYF
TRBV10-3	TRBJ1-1	CAISGRQGRISEAFF
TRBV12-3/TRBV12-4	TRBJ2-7	CASRDDSPTWYF
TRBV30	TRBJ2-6	CAWSSTGAISGANVLTF
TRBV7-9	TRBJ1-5	CASSWGDTNQPQHF
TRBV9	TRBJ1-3	CASSVATGSGNTIYF
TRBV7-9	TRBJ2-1	CASSSLGSGGAGEQFF
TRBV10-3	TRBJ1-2	CAISLDRLANYGYTF
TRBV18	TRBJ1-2	CASSGTGPGYTF
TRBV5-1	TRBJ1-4	CASSLGVGGYSNEKLFF
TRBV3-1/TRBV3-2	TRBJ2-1	CASSHELGTSGLNEQFF
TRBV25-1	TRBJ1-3	CASSVGNTIYF
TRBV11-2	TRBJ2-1	CASSSFRTRTSQREQFF
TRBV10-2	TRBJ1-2	CASNSRGQLYGYTF
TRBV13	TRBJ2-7	CASSSGTGTPYEQYF
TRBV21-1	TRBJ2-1	CASSKKRNEQFF